The clone carrying this T cell receptor (beta chain) was counted a single time. The data belong to a study of CD8 T cells in Susac syndrome. RNA in amounts of about 0.5 to 1 ug was reverse transcribed with random hexamers. TCRdb fed the immunoSEQ multiplex PCR reads into MiXCR, producing one record per CDR3 protein. The table shows tens of thousands of distinct CDR3 sequences, with approximately 94% occurring only once. The source material was CD8+ T cells from PBMCs. This receptor was taken from a human donor with multiple sclerosis.

The CDR3 DNA is TGTGCCAGCAGCCCCACGAGCTATGGCTACACCTTC. Protein sequence: CASSPTSYGYTF. The chain joins TRBV6-2 or TRBV6-3 to TRBJ1-2; no reliable D call. V dropped 6 bases and J dropped 4 bases, with 9 bases sitting between them. Germline V gene sequence: CDR1 MNHEY, CDR2 SVGEGT. The CDR3 contains 12 residues.